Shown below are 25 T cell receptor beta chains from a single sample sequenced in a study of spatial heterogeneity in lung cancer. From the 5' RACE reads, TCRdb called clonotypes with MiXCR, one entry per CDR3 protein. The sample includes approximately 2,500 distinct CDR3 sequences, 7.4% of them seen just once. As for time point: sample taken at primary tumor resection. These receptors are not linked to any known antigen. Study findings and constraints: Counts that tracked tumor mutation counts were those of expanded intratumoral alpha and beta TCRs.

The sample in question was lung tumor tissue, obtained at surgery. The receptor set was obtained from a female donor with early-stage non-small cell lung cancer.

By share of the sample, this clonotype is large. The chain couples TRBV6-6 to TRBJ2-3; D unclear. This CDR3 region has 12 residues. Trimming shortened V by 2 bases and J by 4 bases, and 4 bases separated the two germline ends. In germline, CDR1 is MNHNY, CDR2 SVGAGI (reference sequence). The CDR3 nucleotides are TGTGCCAGCAGTTACGGCCCAGATACGCAGTATTTT. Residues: CASSYGPDTQYF.

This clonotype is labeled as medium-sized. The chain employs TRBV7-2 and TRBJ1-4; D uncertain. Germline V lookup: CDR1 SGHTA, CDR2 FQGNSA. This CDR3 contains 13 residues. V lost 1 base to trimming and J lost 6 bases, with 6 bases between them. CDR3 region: CASSLEPHEKLFF. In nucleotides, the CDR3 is TGTGCCAGCAGCTTAGAGCCCCATGAAAAACTGTTTTTT.

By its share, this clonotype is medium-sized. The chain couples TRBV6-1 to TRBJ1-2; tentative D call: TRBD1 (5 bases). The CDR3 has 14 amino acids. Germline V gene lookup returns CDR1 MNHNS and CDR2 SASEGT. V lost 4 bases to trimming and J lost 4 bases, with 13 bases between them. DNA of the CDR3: TGTGCCAGCAGTGCCAGGGATTGGGGCTATGGCTACACCTTC. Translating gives CASSARDWGYGYTF.

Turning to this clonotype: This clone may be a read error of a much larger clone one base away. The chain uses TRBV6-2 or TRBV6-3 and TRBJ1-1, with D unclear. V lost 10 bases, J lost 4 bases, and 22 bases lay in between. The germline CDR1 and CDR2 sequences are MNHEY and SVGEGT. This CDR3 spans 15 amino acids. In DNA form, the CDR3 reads TGTGCCAACAAACCTACGAGCTCGAACCCCACTGAAGCTTTCTTT. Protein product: CANKPTSSNPTEAFF.

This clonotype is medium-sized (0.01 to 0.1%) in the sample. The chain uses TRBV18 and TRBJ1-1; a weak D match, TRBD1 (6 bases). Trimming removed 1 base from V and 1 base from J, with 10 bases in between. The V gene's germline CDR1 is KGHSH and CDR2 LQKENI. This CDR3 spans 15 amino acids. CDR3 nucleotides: TGTGCCAGCTCACCACTCCGGGACAAGAACACTGAAGCTTTCTTT. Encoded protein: CASSPLRDKNTEAFF.

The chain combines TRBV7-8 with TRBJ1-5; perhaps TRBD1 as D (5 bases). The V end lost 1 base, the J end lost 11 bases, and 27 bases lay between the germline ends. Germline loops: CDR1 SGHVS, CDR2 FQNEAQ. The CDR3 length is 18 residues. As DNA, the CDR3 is TGTGCCAGCAGCTTAGGCCTCGCCTCCGGGACCAGCACCCCATCCCAGCATTTT. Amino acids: CASSLGLASGTSTPSQHF.

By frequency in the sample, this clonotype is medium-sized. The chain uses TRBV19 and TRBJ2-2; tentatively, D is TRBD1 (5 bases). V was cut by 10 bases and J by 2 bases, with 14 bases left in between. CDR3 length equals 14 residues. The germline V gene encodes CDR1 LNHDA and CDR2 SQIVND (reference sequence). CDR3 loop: CATRDRVNTGELFF. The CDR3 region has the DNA TGTGCCACTAGAGACAGAGTTAACACCGGGGAGCTGTTTTTT.

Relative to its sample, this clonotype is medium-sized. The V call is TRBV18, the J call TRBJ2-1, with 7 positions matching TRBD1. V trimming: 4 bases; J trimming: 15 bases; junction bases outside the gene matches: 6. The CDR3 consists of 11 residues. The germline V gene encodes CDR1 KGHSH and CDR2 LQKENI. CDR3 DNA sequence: TGTGCCAGCTCACTCAGGGGGAATCCGTTCTTC. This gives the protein CASSLRGNPFF.

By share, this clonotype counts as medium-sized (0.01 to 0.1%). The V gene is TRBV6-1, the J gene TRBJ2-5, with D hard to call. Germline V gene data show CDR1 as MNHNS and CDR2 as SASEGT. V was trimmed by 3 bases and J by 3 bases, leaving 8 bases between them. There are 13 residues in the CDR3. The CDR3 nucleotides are TGTGCCAGCAGTGAGCTGATCAAAGAGACCCAGTACTTC. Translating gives CASSELIKETQYF.

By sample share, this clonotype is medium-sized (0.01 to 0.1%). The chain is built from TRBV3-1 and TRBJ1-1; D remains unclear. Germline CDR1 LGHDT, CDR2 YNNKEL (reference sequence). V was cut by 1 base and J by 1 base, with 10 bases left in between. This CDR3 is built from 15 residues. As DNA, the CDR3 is TGTGCCAGCAGCCAAGTCCAAATGGGGAACACTGAAGCTTTCTTT. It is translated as CASSQVQMGNTEAFF.

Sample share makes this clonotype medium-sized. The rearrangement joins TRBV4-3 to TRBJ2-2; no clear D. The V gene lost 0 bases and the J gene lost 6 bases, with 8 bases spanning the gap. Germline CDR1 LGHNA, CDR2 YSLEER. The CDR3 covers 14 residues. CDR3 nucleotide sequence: TGCGCCAGCAGCCAAGAATTCGCAGCCGGGGAGCTGTTTTTT. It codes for CASSQEFAAGELFF.

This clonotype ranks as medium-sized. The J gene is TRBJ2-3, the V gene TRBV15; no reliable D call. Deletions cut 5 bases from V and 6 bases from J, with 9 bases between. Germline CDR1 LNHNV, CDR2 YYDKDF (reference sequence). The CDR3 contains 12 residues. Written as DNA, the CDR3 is TGTGCCACCAGCGTTAAGCGCGATACGCAGTATTTT. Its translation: CATSVKRDTQYF.

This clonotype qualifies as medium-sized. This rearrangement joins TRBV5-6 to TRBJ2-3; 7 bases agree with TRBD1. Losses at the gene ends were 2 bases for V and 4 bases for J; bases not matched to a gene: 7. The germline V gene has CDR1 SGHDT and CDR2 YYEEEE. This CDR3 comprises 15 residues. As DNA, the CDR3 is TGTGCCAGCAGCTTTCTCGGCCAGGGGGCAGATACGCAGTATTTT. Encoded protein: CASSFLGQGADTQYF.

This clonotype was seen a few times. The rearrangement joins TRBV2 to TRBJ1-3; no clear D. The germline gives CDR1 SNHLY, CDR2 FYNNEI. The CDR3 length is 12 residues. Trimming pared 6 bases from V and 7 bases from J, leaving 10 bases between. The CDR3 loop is CASRADGNTIYF. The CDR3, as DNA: TGTGCCAGCAGGGCGGACGGTAACACCATATATTTT.

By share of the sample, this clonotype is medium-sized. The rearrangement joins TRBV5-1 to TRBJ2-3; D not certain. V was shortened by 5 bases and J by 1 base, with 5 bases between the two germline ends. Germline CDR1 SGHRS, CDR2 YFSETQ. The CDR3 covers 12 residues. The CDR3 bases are TGCGCCAGCAGAGGCGGCACAGATACGCAGTATTTT. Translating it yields CASRGGTDTQYF.

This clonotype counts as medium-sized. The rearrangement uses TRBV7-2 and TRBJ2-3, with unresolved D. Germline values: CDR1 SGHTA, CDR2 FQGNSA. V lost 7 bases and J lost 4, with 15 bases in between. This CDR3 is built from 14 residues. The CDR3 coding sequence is TGTGCCAGCACCGTTGAGTTTTCATCAGATACGCAGTATTTT. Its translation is CASTVEFSSDTQYF.

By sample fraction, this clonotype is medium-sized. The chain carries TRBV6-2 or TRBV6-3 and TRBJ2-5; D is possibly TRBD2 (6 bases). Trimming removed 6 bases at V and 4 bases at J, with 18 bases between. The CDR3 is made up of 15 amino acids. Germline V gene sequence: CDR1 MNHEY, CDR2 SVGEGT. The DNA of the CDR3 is TGTGCCAGCAGAAAAGGACGGCGCGGGGTAGAGACCCAGTACTTC. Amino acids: CASRKGRRGVETQYF.

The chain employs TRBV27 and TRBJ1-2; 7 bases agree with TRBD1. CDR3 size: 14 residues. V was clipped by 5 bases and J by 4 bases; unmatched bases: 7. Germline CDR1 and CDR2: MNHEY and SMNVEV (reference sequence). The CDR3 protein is CASSPGGQTYGYTF. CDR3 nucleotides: TGTGCCAGCAGTCCAGGGGGACAGACCTATGGCTACACCTTC.

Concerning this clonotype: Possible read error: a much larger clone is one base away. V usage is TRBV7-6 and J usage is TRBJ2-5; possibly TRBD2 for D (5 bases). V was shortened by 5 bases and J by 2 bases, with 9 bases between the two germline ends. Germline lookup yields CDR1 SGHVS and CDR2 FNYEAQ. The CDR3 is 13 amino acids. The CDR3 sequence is CASSGSVQETQYF. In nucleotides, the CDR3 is TGTGCCAGCAGCGGTAGCGTGCAAGAGACCCAGTACTTC. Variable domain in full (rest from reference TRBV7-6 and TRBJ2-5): GAGVSQSPRYKVTKRGQDVALRCDPISGHVSLYWYRQALGQGPEFLTYFNYEAQQDKSGLPNDRFSAERPEGSISTLTIQRTEQRDSAMYRCASSGSVQETQYFGPGTRLLVL.

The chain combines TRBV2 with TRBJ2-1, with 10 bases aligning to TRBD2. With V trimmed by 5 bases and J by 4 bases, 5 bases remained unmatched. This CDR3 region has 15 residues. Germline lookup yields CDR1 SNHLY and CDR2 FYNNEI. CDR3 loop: CASSFSGGFYNEQFF. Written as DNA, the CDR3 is TGTGCCAGCAGTTTTAGCGGGGGGTTTTACAATGAGCAGTTCTTC.

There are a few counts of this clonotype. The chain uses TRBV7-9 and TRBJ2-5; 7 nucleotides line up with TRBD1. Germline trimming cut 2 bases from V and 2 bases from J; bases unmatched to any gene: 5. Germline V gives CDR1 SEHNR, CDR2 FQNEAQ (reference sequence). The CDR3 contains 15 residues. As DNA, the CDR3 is TGTGCCAGCAGCTTAATGCCAGGGGGACAAGAGACCCAGTACTTC. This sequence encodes CASSLMPGGQETQYF.

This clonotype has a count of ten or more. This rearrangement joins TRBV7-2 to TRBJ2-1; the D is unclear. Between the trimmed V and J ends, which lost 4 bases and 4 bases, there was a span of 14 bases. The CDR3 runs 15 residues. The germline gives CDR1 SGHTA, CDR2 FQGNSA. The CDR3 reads CASSYDIEQYNEQFF. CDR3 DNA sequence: TGTGCCAGCAGCTACGACATAGAACAGTACAATGAGCAGTTCTTC.

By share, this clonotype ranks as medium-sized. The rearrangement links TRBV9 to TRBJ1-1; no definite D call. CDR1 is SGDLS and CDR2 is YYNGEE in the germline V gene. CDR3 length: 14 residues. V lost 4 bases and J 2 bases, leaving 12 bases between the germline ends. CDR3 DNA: TGTGCCAGCAGCTCCCACGGCGTAAACACTGAAGCTTTCTTT. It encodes CASSSHGVNTEAFF.

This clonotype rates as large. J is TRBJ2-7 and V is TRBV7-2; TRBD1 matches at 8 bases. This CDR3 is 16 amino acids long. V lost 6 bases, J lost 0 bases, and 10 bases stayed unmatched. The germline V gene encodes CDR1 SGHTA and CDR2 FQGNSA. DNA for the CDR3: TGTGCCAGCAGTCGACAGGGGATTGTGCTCTCCTACGAGCAGTACTTC. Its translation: CASSRQGIVLSYEQYF.

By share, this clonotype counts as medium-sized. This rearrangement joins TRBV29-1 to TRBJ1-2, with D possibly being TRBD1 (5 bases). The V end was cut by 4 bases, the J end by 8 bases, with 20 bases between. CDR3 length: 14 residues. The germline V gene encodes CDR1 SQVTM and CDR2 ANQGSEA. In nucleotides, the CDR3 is TGCAGCGTTGGCCCTGGGGGATCTGTGGGAGGCTACACCTTC. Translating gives CSVGPGGSVGGYTF.